Sequencing of this T cell receptor beta chain was carried out in a study (dated by TCRdb to the mid-2010s). Between the V and J ends, shortened by 1 base and 1 base respectively, the junction contains 9 bases. Looking up the germline V gene yields CDR1 SGHRS and CDR2 YFSETQ. Counted from cysteine to phenylalanine, this CDR3 has 14 amino acids. Only the CDR3 portion is preserved as DNA: 42 bases, with reading frame beginning at the first base. There are many counts of this clonotype. This receptor's antigen is unknown. Per-base quality was not reported, and no clone a single base away is much larger than it. Libraries were constructed by RT-PCR. TCRdb lists the instrument as Illumina MiSeq. TCRdb trimmed public reads at Q25 via fastp, called clones via MiXCR and kept in-frame beta chains. Rows are combined by CDR3 protein, so each entry shows the most common genes and DNA. The sample contains hundreds of thousands of distinct CDR3 sequences, around 14% of them found a single time. The ten top clones hold 3.6% of the sample.

Sequencing was carried out using memory CD4+ T cells from blood. The receptor's source is a female donor in good health, serving as a healthy control. This receptor chain uses TRBV5-1 and TRBJ2-7; TRBD1 is possibly the D segment (6 matching bases). The CDR3 reads CASSLQGISYEQYF. The base sequence is TGCGCCAGCAGCTTGCAGGGGATATCCTACGAGCAGTACTTC.